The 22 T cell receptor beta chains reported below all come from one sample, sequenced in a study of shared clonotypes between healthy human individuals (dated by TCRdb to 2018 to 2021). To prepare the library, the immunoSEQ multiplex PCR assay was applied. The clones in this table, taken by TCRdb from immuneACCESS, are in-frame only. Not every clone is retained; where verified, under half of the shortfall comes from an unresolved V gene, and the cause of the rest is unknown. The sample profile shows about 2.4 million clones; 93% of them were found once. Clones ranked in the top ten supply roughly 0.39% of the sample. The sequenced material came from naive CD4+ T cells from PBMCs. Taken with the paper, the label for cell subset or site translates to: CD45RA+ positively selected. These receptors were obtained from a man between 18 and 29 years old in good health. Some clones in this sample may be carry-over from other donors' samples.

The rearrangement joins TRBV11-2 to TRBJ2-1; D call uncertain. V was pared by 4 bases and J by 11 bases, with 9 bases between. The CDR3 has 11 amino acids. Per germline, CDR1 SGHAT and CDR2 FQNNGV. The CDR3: CASSSPLKQFF. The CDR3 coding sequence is TGTGCCAGCAGCTCCCCCCTCAAGCAGTTCTTC.

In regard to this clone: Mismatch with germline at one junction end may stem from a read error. This chain's CDR3 is CASSPGQPKNIQYF. CDR3 DNA sequence: TGTGCCAGCAGCCCGGGACAGCCCAAGAACATTCAGTACTTC. The chain couples TRBV28 to TRBJ2-4; 7 bases line up with TRBD1. Germline V lookup: CDR1 MDHEN, CDR2 SYDVKM. CDR3 length: 14 residues.

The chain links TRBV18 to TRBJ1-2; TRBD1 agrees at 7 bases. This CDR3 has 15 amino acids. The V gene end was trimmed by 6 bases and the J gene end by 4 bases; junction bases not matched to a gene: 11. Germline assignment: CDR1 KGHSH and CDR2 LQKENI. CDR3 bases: TGTGCCAGCTCGCCTATCGAGGGGGCGGGCTATGGCTACACCTTC. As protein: CASSPIEGAGYGYTF.

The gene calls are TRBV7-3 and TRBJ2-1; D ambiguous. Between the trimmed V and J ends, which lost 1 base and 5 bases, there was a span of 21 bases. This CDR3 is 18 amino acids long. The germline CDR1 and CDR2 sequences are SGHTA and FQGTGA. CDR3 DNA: TGTGCCAGCAGCTTAAAAGGGCTCCGCACTCGATACAACAATGAGCAGTTCTTC. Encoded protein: CASSLKGLRTRYNNEQFF. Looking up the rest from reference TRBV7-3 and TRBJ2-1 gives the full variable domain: GAGVSQTPSNKVTEKGKYVELRCDPISGHTALYWYRQSLGQGPEFLIYFQGTGAADDSGLPNDRFFAVRPEGSVSTLKIQRTERGDSAVYLCASSLKGLRTRYNNEQFFGPGTRLTVL.

In nucleotides, the CDR3 is TGTGCCAGCAGCTTTAGGACTAGGGAGACCCAGTACTTC. Protein sequence: CASSFRTRETQYF. The V call is TRBV5-6, the J call TRBJ2-5, with TRBD2 matching over 7 bases. The CDR3 has 13 amino acids. Trimming removed 2 bases from V and 5 bases from J; junction bases left unmatched: 3. CDR1 SGHDT and CDR2 YYEEEE come from the germline V gene.

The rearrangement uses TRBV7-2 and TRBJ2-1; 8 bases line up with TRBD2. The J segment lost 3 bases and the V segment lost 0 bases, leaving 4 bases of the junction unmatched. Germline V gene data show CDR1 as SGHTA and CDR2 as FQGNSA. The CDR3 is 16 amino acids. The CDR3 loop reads CASSLAGTRNYNEQFF. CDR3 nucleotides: TGTGCCAGCAGCTTAGCGGGGACTAGGAACTACAATGAGCAGTTCTTC.

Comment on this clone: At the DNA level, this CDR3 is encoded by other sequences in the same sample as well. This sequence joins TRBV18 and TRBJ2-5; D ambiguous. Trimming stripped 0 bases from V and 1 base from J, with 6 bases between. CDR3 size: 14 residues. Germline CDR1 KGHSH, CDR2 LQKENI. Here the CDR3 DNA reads TGTGCCAGCTCACCACCACCTGGCCAAGAGACCCAGTACTTC. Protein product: CASSPPPGQETQYF.

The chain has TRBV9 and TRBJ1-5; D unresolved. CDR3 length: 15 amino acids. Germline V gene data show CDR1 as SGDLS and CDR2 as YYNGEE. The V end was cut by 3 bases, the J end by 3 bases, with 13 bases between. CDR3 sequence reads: CASSADPALNQPQHF. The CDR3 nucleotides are TGTGCCAGCAGCGCCGACCCAGCCCTCAATCAGCCCCAGCATTTT.

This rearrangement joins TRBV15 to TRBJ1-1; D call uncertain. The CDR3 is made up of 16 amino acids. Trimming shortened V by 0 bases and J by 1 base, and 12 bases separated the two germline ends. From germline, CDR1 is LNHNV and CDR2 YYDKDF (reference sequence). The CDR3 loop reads CATSRELIGRNTEAFF. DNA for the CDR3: TGTGCCACCAGCAGAGAGTTGATAGGAAGGAACACTGAAGCTTTCTTT.

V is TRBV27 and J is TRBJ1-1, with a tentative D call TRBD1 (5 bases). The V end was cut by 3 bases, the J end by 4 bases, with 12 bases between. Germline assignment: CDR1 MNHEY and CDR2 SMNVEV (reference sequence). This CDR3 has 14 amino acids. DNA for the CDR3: TGTGCCAGCAGTTTTCAGGGTGGCGGCACTGAAGCTTTCTTT. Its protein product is CASSFQGGGTEAFF.

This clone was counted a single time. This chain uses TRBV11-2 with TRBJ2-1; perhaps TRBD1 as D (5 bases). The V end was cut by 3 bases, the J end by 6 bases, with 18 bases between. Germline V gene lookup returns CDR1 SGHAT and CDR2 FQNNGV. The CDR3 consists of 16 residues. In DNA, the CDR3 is TGTGCCAGCAGCTTGCGAAGTCCAGGGTGGAGCAATGAGCAGTTCTTC. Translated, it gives CASSLRSPGWSNEQFF. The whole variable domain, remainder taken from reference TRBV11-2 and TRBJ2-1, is EAGVAQSPRYKIIEKRQSVAFWCNPISGHATLYWYQQILGQGPKLLIQFQNNGVVDDSQLPKDRFSAERLKGVDSTLKIQPAKLEDSAVYLCASSLRSPGWSNEQFFGPGTRLTVL.

This chain's CDR3 is CASSRGGFGANVLTF. CDR3 coding DNA: TGTGCCAGCAGCCGAGGGGGTTTTGGGGCCAACGTCCTGACTTTC. V gene TRBV5-6 combines with J gene TRBJ2-6; possible D gene TRBD1, 6 bases. CDR3 size: 15 residues. The germline CDR1 and CDR2 sequences are SGHDT and YYEEEE. The V and J ends lost 4 bases and 3 bases respectively, with 11 bases between them.

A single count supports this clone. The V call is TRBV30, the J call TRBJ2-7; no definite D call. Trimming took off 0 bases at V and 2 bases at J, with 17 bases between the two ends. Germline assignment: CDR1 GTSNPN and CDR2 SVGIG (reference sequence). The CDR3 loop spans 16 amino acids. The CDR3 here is CAWSVHLARTAYEQYF. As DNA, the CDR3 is TGTGCCTGGAGTGTACATTTGGCCCGGACCGCCTACGAGCAGTACTTC.

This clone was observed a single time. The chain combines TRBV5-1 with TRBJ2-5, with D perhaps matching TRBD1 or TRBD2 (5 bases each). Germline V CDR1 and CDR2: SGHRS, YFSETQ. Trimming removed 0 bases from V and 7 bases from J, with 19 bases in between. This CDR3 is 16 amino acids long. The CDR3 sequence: CASSLVGTLTAGTQYF. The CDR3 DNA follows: TGCGCCAGCAGCTTGGTCGGGACGCTCACGGCGGGGACCCAGTACTTC.

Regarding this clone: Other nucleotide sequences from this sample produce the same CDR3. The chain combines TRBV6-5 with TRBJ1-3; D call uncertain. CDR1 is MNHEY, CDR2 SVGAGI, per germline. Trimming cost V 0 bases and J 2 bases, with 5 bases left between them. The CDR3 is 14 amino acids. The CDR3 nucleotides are TGTGCCAGCAGTTACTCGACCACTGGAAACACCATATATTTT. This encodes CASSYSTTGNTIYF.

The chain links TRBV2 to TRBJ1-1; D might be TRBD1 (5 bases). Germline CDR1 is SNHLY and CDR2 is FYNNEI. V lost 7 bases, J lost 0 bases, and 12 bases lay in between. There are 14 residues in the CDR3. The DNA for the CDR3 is TGTGCCAGCATGGGGGTCATCATGAACACTGAAGCTTTCTTT. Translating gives CASMGVIMNTEAFF.

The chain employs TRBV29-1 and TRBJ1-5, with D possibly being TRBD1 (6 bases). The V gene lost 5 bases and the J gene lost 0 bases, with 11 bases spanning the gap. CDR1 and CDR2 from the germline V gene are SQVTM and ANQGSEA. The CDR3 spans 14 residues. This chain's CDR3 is CSVSQGFSNQPQHF. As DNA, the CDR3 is TGCAGCGTTTCTCAGGGGTTTAGCAATCAGCCCCAGCATTTT.

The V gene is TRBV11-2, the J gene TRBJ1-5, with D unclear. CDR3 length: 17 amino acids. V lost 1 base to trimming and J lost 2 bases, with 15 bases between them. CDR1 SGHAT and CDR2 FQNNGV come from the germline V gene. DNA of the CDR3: TGTGCCAGCAGCTTAGGGTCGGCCTTAATGCGCAATCAGCCCCAGCATTTT. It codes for CASSLGSALMRNQPQHF.

The CDR3 DNA reads as TGTGCCAGAAGCTTACCCCTTGGAACCGGGGAGCTGTTTTTT. Translating gives CARSLPLGTGELFF. The chain has TRBV5-3 and TRBJ2-2; D unclear. TRBV5-3 carries the ORF label, with uncertain function. CDR3 length: 14 residues. The V and J ends lost 2 bases and 5 bases respectively, with 10 bases between them.

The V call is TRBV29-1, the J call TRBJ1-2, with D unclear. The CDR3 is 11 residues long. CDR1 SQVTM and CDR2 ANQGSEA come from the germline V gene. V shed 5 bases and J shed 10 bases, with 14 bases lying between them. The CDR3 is CSVSSPSFYTF. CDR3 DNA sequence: TGCAGCGTTTCCTCCCCGAGTTTCTACACCTTC.

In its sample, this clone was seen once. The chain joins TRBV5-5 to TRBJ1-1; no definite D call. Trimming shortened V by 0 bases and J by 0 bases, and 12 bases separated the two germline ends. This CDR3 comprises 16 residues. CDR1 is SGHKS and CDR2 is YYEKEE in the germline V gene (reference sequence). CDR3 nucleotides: TGTGCCAGCAGCTTGGGATCGGGCACACTGAACACTGAAGCTTTCTTT. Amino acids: CASSLGSGTLNTEAFF. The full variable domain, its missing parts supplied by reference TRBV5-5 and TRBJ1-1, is DAGVTQSPTHLIKTRGQQVTLRCSPISGHKSVSWYQQVLGQGPQFIFQYYEKEERGRGNFPDRFSARQFPNYSSELNVNALLLGDSALYLCASSLGSGTLNTEAFFGQGTRLTVV.

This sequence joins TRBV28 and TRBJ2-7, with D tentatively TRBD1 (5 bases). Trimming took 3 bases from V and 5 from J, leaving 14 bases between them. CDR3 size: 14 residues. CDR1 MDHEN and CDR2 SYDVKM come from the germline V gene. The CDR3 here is CASSFRQGVNEQYF. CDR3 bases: TGTGCCAGCAGTTTCCGGCAGGGTGTGAACGAGCAGTACTTC.